Following are 32 T cell receptor beta chains from one sample sequenced in a study of cytomegalovirus exposure and HLA in healthy donors. Data came from immunoSEQ multiplex PCR; TCRdb stores just in-frame clones and leaves some out. The sample carries 150,000 to 200,000 clones, roughly 84% recorded once. The sequencing input was PBMCs. The receptors originated from a man between 18 and 29 years old in good health and CMV-seropositive.

The chain joins TRBV27 to TRBJ2-1, with D uncertain. In germline, CDR1 is MNHEY, CDR2 SMNVEV (reference sequence). CDR3 size: 13 residues. The V end was cut by 7 bases, the J end by 7 bases, with 14 bases between. The CDR3 DNA sequence: TGTGCCAGCACCAACCCCCCTAGGAATGAGCAGTTCTTC. It is translated as CASTNPPRNEQFF.

V and J are TRBV7-7 and TRBJ2-7; a possible D gene is TRBD1 (6 bases). Germline loops: CDR1 SSHAT, CDR2 FNYEAQ (reference sequence). V lost 5 bases, J lost 0 bases, and 17 bases lay in between. This CDR3 region has 16 residues. The CDR3 loop reads CASSPSQGHSSYEQYF. CDR3 sequence (DNA): TGTGCCAGCAGCCCCTCACAGGGCCATAGCTCCTACGAGCAGTACTTC. Drawing the rest from reference TRBV7-7 and TRBJ2-7, the complete variable domain is GAGVSQSPRYKVTKRGQDVTLRCDPISSHATLYWYQQALGQGPEFLTYFNYEAQPDKSGLPSDRFSAERPEGSISTLTIQRTEQRDSAMYRCASSPSQGHSSYEQYFGPGTRLTVT.

J is TRBJ2-7 and V is TRBV5-6, with 10 bases aligning to TRBD1. This CDR3 is 14 amino acids long. Germline lookup yields CDR1 SGHDT and CDR2 YYEEEE. The V segment lost 7 bases and the J segment 6 bases; nucleotides outside the gene matches: 10. In DNA form, the CDR3 reads TGTGCCAGCGACCCCGGACAGGGGGTCGGCGAGCAGTACTTC. It yields the protein CASDPGQGVGEQYF.

V and J are TRBV27 and TRBJ2-5, with D maybe TRBD2 (5 bases). The V end lost 5 bases, the J end lost 4 bases, and 14 bases lay between the germline ends. Germline V gene data show CDR1 as MNHEY and CDR2 as SMNVEV (reference sequence). This CDR3 comprises 14 residues. Here the CDR3 DNA reads TGTGCCAGCAGTGCGGGCCCCTTCGGAGAGACCCAGTACTTC. Amino acids: CASSAGPFGETQYF.

J is TRBJ2-5 and V is TRBV2; 7 nucleotides line up with TRBD1. The CDR3 length is 14 residues. The V segment lost 6 bases and the J segment 4 bases; nucleotides outside the gene matches: 8. Germline V gene data show CDR1 as SNHLY and CDR2 as FYNNEI. CDR3: CASSSTGFGETQYF. As DNA, the CDR3 is TGTGCCAGCAGCTCGACAGGGTTTGGAGAGACCCAGTACTTC.

The CDR3 coding sequence is TGCGCCAGCAGCCGCTTTGAGCCTACGAACACCGGGGAGCTGTTTTTT. It codes for CASSRFEPTNTGELFF. J is TRBJ2-2 and V is TRBV5-1; D is unresolved. The CDR3 contains 16 residues. Per the germline V gene, CDR1 is SGHRS and CDR2 is YFSETQ. V lost 4 bases and J 0 bases, leaving 13 bases between the germline ends.

This chain links TRBV27 with TRBJ2-7; no clear D gene. V was pared by 5 bases and J by 5 bases, with 13 bases between. Germline-derived CDR1 and CDR2 are MNHEY and SMNVEV (reference sequence). The length of the CDR3 is 13 residues. The chain's CDR3 is CASSVEPAHEQYF. CDR3 in DNA: TGTGCCAGCAGTGTGGAGCCGGCCCACGAGCAGTACTTC.

The V and J genes are TRBV19 and TRBJ2-1, with 8 bases identical to TRBD2. In germline, CDR1 is LNHDA, CDR2 SQIVND (reference sequence). This CDR3 is built from 15 residues. With 3 bases clipped from V and 6 bases from J, the junction kept 7 bases outside the gene matches. As DNA, the CDR3 is TGTGCCAGTAGTATCGGGACTAGAGAGGGCAATGAGCAGTTCTTC. It codes for CASSIGTREGNEQFF.

This clone has more than one count but fewer than ten. The chain employs TRBV10-3 and TRBJ1-2, with a tentative D call TRBD1 (6 bases). CDR1 and CDR2 (germline): ENHRY, SYGVKD. Trimming pared 2 bases from V and 6 bases from J, leaving 16 bases between. CDR3 size: 15 residues. CDR3 sequence: CAISEGGHATDGYTF. The CDR3 coding sequence is TGTGCCATCAGTGAGGGGGGCCACGCCACCGATGGCTACACCTTC.

Here the CDR3 DNA reads TGTGCCAGCAGACGACTAGCGGCTAGCACAGATACGCAGTATTTT. It specifies CASRRLAASTDTQYF. The chain has TRBV6-6 and TRBJ2-3; 9 bases map to TRBD2. V trimming: 6 bases; J trimming: 0 bases; junction bases outside the gene matches: 4. This CDR3 spans 15 amino acids. Germline values: CDR1 MNHNY, CDR2 SVGAGI (reference sequence).

This rearrangement joins TRBV7-2 to TRBJ2-5; 9 nucleotides line up with TRBD2. Germline assignment: CDR1 SGHTA and CDR2 FQGNSA. The CDR3 loop spans 17 amino acids. The J segment lost 1 base and the V segment lost 5 bases, leaving 11 bases of the junction unmatched. The CDR3 DNA sequence: TGTGCCAGCAGCCCGACCCCTCCGACTAGCGGCCAAGAGACCCAGTACTTC. Translated, it gives CASSPTPPTSGQETQYF.

The chain uses TRBV4-3 and TRBJ2-7; 12 bases agree with TRBD1. The ends lost 3 bases at V and 5 bases at J; junction bases unmatched: 5. This CDR3 has 15 amino acids. Germline CDR1 reads LGHNA; CDR2 reads YSLEER. CDR3 region: CASSQEGQGANEQYF. The CDR3 bases are TGCGCCAGCAGCCAGGAGGGACAGGGGGCAAACGAGCAGTACTTC.

V and J are TRBV19 and TRBJ1-2; D is possibly TRBD1 (6 bases). CDR3 length: 15 residues. Germline CDR1 is LNHDA and CDR2 is SQIVND (reference sequence). Trimming stripped 3 bases from V and 2 bases from J, with 13 bases between. CDR3 in DNA: TGTGCCAGTAGTATGGCGGGGGGCGGGAACTATGGCTACACCTTC. Its protein product is CASSMAGGGNYGYTF.

The V call is TRBV5-4, the J call TRBJ2-1; 9 bases are shared with TRBD2. CDR1 and CDR2 from the germline V gene are SGHNT and YYREEE (reference sequence). V trimming: 4 bases; J trimming: 0 bases; junction bases outside the gene matches: 8. The CDR3 contains 17 residues. In nucleotides, the CDR3 is TGTGCCAGCAGCGAGATAGCGGGAGTCAGCTCCTACAATGAGCAGTTCTTC. Amino acid sequence: CASSEIAGVSSYNEQFF.

The chain uses TRBV28 and TRBJ1-2; D is perhaps TRBD1 (6 bases). This CDR3 is 13 amino acids long. CDR1 MDHEN and CDR2 SYDVKM come from the germline V gene. Trimming shortened V by 10 bases and J by 3 bases, and 15 bases separated the two germline ends. CDR3 coding DNA: TGTGCCAACCAAGGGGGGGCCGACTATGGCTACACCTTC. Translated, it gives CANQGGADYGYTF.

DNA of the CDR3: TGTGCAAGTCGCTTACGACAGGGTCGGGAAGAGACCCAGTACTTC. Amino acids: CASRLRQGREETQYF. This chain links TRBV12-2 with TRBJ2-5; the table's D call, TRBD1, was not checked against the DNA. TRBV12-2 represents a pseudogene. This CDR3 contains 15 residues.

The rearrangement uses TRBV19 and TRBJ2-7, with D possibly TRBD2 on 6 matching bases. CDR1 LNHDA and CDR2 SQIVND come from the germline V gene (reference sequence). Trimming took 7 bases from V and 0 from J, leaving 13 bases between them. The CDR3 runs to 14 residues. The CDR3 loop reads CASTVGGNSYEQYF. CDR3 in DNA: TGTGCCAGTACGGTGGGCGGGAACTCCTACGAGCAGTACTTC.

There are many counts of this clone. The chain has TRBV4-2 and TRBJ2-4; D unresolved. Germline V gene lookup returns CDR1 LGHNA and CDR2 YNFKEQ. The germline V and J ends were trimmed by 5 bases and 7 bases, with 12 bases remaining between them. This CDR3 region has 13 residues. CDR3 bases: TGTGCCAGCAGCTCATCCCCAGCGAACATTCAGTACTTC. Its translation is CASSSSPANIQYF.

The chain combines TRBV11-2 with TRBJ2-7; D not certain. The V end was cut by 1 base, the J end by 2 bases, with 9 bases between. The germline gives CDR1 SGHAT, CDR2 FQNNGV. The CDR3 runs to 14 residues. The CDR3 spells CASSLGAGPYEQYF. CDR3 nucleotide sequence: TGTGCCAGCAGCTTAGGTGCCGGTCCCTACGAGCAGTACTTC.

This chain links TRBV6-6 with TRBJ2-2; D ambiguous. Between the trimmed V and J ends, which lost 6 bases and 6 bases, there was a span of 14 bases. Germline-derived CDR1 and CDR2 are MNHNY and SVGAGI (reference sequence). This CDR3 contains 14 residues. In nucleotides, the CDR3 is TGTGCCAGCAGCCCCATCGACGGAGCCGGGGAGCTGTTTTTT. Translating gives CASSPIDGAGELFF.

The genes are TRBV13 and TRBJ2-2; 13 bases align to TRBD2. The ends lost 5 bases at V and 5 bases at J; junction bases unmatched: 5. The CDR3 contains 16 residues. Germline CDR1 and CDR2: PRHDT and FYEKMQ (reference sequence). The CDR3 sequence is CASSRGLAGETGELFF. Written as DNA, the CDR3 is TGTGCCAGCAGCCGCGGACTAGCGGGAGAAACCGGGGAGCTGTTTTTT.

In this sample, this clone turned up once. The CDR3 here is CASSHNRWPQYF. CDR3 bases: TGTGCCAGCAGTCACAACAGGTGGCCCCAGTACTTC. J is TRBJ2-5 and V is TRBV27; possibly TRBD1 for D (5 bases). The CDR3 runs 12 residues. Trimming stripped 5 bases from V and 9 bases from J, with 13 bases between. Germline values: CDR1 MNHEY, CDR2 SMNVEV (reference sequence).

Of note for this clone: The sample holds other DNA sequences that translate to the same CDR3. V gene TRBV9 combines with J gene TRBJ2-7, with D perhaps matching TRBD2 (5 bases). V gave up 0 bases and J gave up 2 bases, with 9 bases separating them. CDR3 size: 14 residues. The germline V gene has CDR1 SGDLS and CDR2 YYNGEE. CDR3 coding DNA: TGTGCCAGCAGCGTAGGGACTGAACCCTACGAGCAGTACTTC. This sequence encodes CASSVGTEPYEQYF.

The chain couples TRBV29-1 to TRBJ2-1; D is undetermined. The CDR3 consists of 13 residues. Trimming took 4 bases from V and 6 from J, leaving 13 bases between them. Germline CDR1 and CDR2: SQVTM and ANQGSEA. The CDR3, as DNA: TGCAGCGTTGTTTACAGCATCGGCAATGAGCAGTTCTTC. This codes for CSVVYSIGNEQFF.

The V and J genes are TRBV7-9 and TRBJ1-2; D gene uncertain. CDR1 and CDR2 from the germline V gene are SEHNR and FQNEAQ (reference sequence). The CDR3 has 13 residues. V lost 10 bases and J lost 2, with 14 bases in between. The CDR3 DNA follows: TGTGCCATCTCGACATCTTCGAACTATGGCTACACCTTC. Protein sequence: CAISTSSNYGYTF.

The genes are TRBV30 and TRBJ2-5; 15 bases are a match to TRBD2. The ends lost 5 bases at V and 7 bases at J; junction bases unmatched: 5. Looked up from germline, CDR1 is GTSNPN and CDR2 is SVGIG (reference sequence). The CDR3 runs to 14 residues. The CDR3: CAWGLAGGPGTQYF. CDR3 sequence (DNA): TGTGCCTGGGGACTAGCGGGAGGGCCTGGGACCCAGTACTTC. The whole variable domain, remainder taken from reference TRBV30 and TRBJ2-5, is SQTIHQWPATLVQPVGSPLSLECTVEGTSNPNLYWYRQAAGRGLQLLFYSVGIGQISSEVPQNLSASRPQDRQFILSSKKLLLSDSGFYLCAWGLAGGPGTQYFGPGTRLLVL.

The chain uses TRBV7-2 and TRBJ2-5; 7 bases are shared with TRBD2. Looked up from germline, CDR1 is SGHTA and CDR2 is FQGNSA. V lost 5 bases, J lost 5 bases, and 17 bases stayed unmatched. This CDR3 comprises 17 residues. The CDR3 loop reads CASSPRGPSGGGETQYF. The CDR3 region has the DNA TGTGCCAGCAGCCCGCGAGGCCCTAGCGGTGGTGGGGAGACCCAGTACTTC.

The chain uses TRBV29-1 and TRBJ1-2; no definite D call. Between the trimmed V and J ends, which lost 0 bases and 4 bases, there was a span of 3 bases. CDR3 length: 11 residues. The V gene's germline CDR1 is SQVTM and CDR2 ANQGSEA. The CDR3 loop is CSVEEAYGYTF. The DNA for the CDR3 is TGCAGCGTTGAAGAGGCCTATGGCTACACCTTC.

This clone was seen a handful of times. V usage is TRBV4-2 and J usage is TRBJ1-5; D is perhaps TRBD1 (5 bases). V gave up 0 bases and J gave up 0 bases, with 9 bases separating them. Per germline, CDR1 LGHNA and CDR2 YNFKEQ. This CDR3 region has 16 residues. The CDR3 reads CASSQEGQNSNQPQHF. For the CDR3, the DNA is TGTGCCAGCAGCCAAGAGGGGCAAAATAGCAATCAGCCCCAGCATTTT.

This clone was detected only once. The chain carries TRBV10-3 and TRBJ2-1, with 10 bases that match TRBD2. This CDR3 is 14 amino acids long. The ends lost 7 bases at V and 5 bases at J; junction bases unmatched: 5. From germline, CDR1 is ENHRY and CDR2 SYGVKD. The CDR3 reads CAITRSGRDNEQFF. The CDR3, as DNA: TGTGCCATCACCAGGAGCGGGAGGGACAATGAGCAGTTCTTC.

The chain combines TRBV5-1 with TRBJ2-1; no firm D call. The germline V and J ends were trimmed by 1 base and 10 bases, with 9 bases remaining between them. CDR3 length: 12 amino acids. The germline CDR1 and CDR2 sequences are SGHRS and YFSETQ. In DNA form, the CDR3 reads TGCGCCAGCAGCTTGATAACTCCCGAGCAGTTCTTC. Protein sequence: CASSLITPEQFF.

The V call is TRBV4-1, the J call TRBJ2-7, with 8 bases that match TRBD2. V was clipped by 0 bases and J by 5 bases; unmatched bases: 9. The CDR3 extends over 16 amino acids. The germline gives CDR1 MGHRA, CDR2 YSYEKL. DNA of the CDR3: TGCGCCAGCAGCCAAGATCGGAGCGGGAGCCAGAACGAGCAGTACTTC. Translation: CASSQDRSGSQNEQYF.